Below, 15 T cell receptor beta chains from the same sample are listed, as sequenced in a study of T cell responses to AZD1222 COVID-19 vaccine. Assay used: immunoSEQ multiplex PCR; TCRdb lists only in-frame clones, some missing. The profile shows 100,000 to 120,000 clones, around nine tenths of them singletons. The sample consisted of peripheral blood, taken 28 days after the second AZD1222 dose. Every receptor here comes from an adult who received the AZD1222 COVID-19 vaccine.

V is TRBV5-1 and J is TRBJ2-2, with 8 bases matching TRBD1. Losses at the gene ends were 0 bases for V and 5 bases for J; bases not matched to a gene: 6. CDR1 is SGHRS and CDR2 is YFSETQ in the germline V gene. The CDR3 spans 16 residues. The CDR3 coding sequence is TGCGCCAGCAGCTTGGCCAGGGGGCCCGGTACCGGGGAGCTGTTTTTT. As protein: CASSLARGPGTGELFF.

This chain uses TRBV6-5 with TRBJ1-4, with D perhaps matching TRBD1 (6 bases). The CDR3 consists of 14 residues. The ends were cut back, 2 bases at V and 4 bases at J, with 8 bases in the middle. Germline CDR1 reads MNHEY; CDR2 reads SVGAGI. CDR3 DNA: TGTGCCAGCAGTTACAAACAGGGTAATGAAAAACTGTTTTTT. As protein: CASSYKQGNEKLFF.

This sequence joins TRBV4-2 and TRBJ2-7; TRBD1 aligns across 7 bases. The CDR3 loop spans 14 amino acids. Unmatched junction bases numbered 7, after V lost 2 bases and J lost 6 bases. Germline V gives CDR1 LGHNA, CDR2 YNFKEQ. This CDR3 is CASSQRGQFGEQYF. The CDR3 region has the DNA TGTGCCAGCAGCCAACGGGGACAGTTTGGCGAGCAGTACTTC.

V usage is TRBV5-4 and J usage is TRBJ2-3; the D is unclear. The V end was cut by 1 base, the J end by 4 bases, with 10 bases between. CDR3 length: 14 residues. The V gene's germline CDR1 is SGHNT and CDR2 YYREEE (reference sequence). CDR3 protein: CASSLTHSPDTQYF. Written as DNA, the CDR3 is TGTGCCAGCAGCTTGACACACAGTCCAGATACGCAGTATTTT. The entire variable domain, with the rest obtained from reference TRBV5-4 and TRBJ2-3, is as follows: ETGVTQSPTHLIKTRGQQVTLRCSSQSGHNTVSWYQQALGQGPQFIFQYYREEENGRGNFPPRFSGLQFPNYSSELNVNALELDDSALYLCASSLTHSPDTQYFGPGTRLTVL.

This clone was found once. The chain recombines TRBV18 with TRBJ2-5; 8 bases are a match to TRBD2. The CDR3 is 14 residues long. Per germline, CDR1 KGHSH and CDR2 LQKENI. Unmatched junction bases numbered 4, after V lost 3 bases and J lost 4 bases. The CDR3 spells CASSPASGRETQYF. In nucleotides, the CDR3 is TGTGCCAGCTCACCCGCTAGCGGGCGAGAGACCCAGTACTTC. Drawing the rest from reference TRBV18 and TRBJ2-5, the complete variable domain is NAGVMQNPRHLVRRRGQEARLRCSPMKGHSHVYWYRQLPEEGLKFMVYLQKENIIDESGMPKERFSAEFPKEGPSILRIQQVVRGDSAAYFCASSPASGRETQYFGPGTRLLVL.

The chain is built from TRBV7-2 and TRBJ2-3; 11 nucleotides align to TRBD2. The CDR3 has 16 residues. With 5 bases clipped from V and 4 bases from J, the junction kept 8 bases outside the gene matches. Per germline, CDR1 SGHTA and CDR2 FQGNSA. The CDR3 sequence is CASSRAVAGGPDTQYF. As DNA, the CDR3 is TGTGCCAGCAGCCGGGCGGTAGCGGGGGGGCCAGATACGCAGTATTTT.

V gene TRBV12-5 combines with J gene TRBJ2-3; D ambiguous. Trimming pared 0 bases from V and 6 bases from J, leaving 16 bases between. CDR3 length: 16 residues. Germline values: CDR1 LGHNT, CDR2 FRNRAP. In DNA, the CDR3 is TGTGCTAGTGGTTTGGTACCGGACCCGGACGCGGATACGCAGTATTTT. It encodes CASGLVPDPDADTQYF.

The V gene is TRBV19, the J gene TRBJ2-5; D perhaps matches TRBD1 (6 bases). Trimming removed 5 bases from V and 3 bases from J, with 13 bases in between. From germline, CDR1 is LNHDA and CDR2 SQIVND (reference sequence). CDR3 size: 14 residues. The CDR3, as DNA: TGTGCCAGTAGTCTCAACAGGGTCGAAGAGACCCAGTACTTC. Translated: CASSLNRVEETQYF.

This rearrangement joins TRBV19 to TRBJ1-5; 7 nucleotides align to TRBD1. Germline CDR1 reads LNHDA; CDR2 reads SQIVND (reference sequence). CDR3 length equals 14 residues. With V trimmed by 6 bases and J by 4 bases, 6 bases remained unmatched. In nucleotides, the CDR3 is TGTGCCAGTAGCCAGGACAGGCCAAATCAGCCCCAGCATTTT. Protein product: CASSQDRPNQPQHF.

In this sample, this clone turned up once. V is TRBV9 and J is TRBJ2-7, with 7 bases matching TRBD1. V lost 3 bases to trimming and J lost 5 bases; unmatched junction nucleotides: 2. The CDR3 runs 12 residues. Germline V lookup: CDR1 SGDLS, CDR2 YYNGEE. In DNA form, the CDR3 reads TGTGCCAGCAGCGCGGGACAGAACGAGCAGTACTTC. Its translation is CASSAGQNEQYF. The variable domain in full, completed from reference TRBV9 and TRBJ2-7, reads DSGVTQTPKHLITATGQRVTLRCSPRSGDLSVYWYQQSLDQGLQFLIQYYNGEERAKGNILERFSAQQFPDLHSELNLSSLELGDSALYFCASSAGQNEQYFGPGTRLTVT.

The J gene is TRBJ1-3, the V gene TRBV6-5, with 7 bases that match TRBD1. The CDR3 runs to 14 residues. Germline values: CDR1 MNHEY, CDR2 SVGAGI. The V gene end was trimmed by 6 bases and the J gene end by 3 bases; junction bases not matched to a gene: 5. The CDR3 DNA reads TGTGCCAGCAGGGGACAGCGATTTGGAAACACCATATATTTT. This encodes CASRGQRFGNTIYF.

The rearrangement joins TRBV2 to TRBJ1-4; the D is unclear. V lost 5 bases to trimming and J lost 10 bases, with 11 bases between them. CDR1 and CDR2 from the germline V gene are SNHLY and FYNNEI. The length of the CDR3 is 12 residues. The CDR3 coding sequence is TGTGCCAGCAGTACCCATGAGGGAAAACTGTTTTTT. This gives the protein CASSTHEGKLFF.

The gene calls are TRBV7-2 and TRBJ1-3; possibly TRBD1 for D (6 bases). Trimming shortened V by 2 bases and J by 0 bases, and 8 bases separated the two germline ends. Germline V gene sequence: CDR1 SGHTA, CDR2 FQGNSA. The CDR3 length is 15 residues. The CDR3 nucleotides are TGTGCCAGCAGCTTACAGGGGTCCTCTGGAAACACCATATATTTT. Protein: CASSLQGSSGNTIYF.

The chain uses TRBV6-4 and TRBJ2-3; 7 nucleotides align to TRBD2. The CDR3 is 14 amino acids. The V gene's germline CDR1 is MRHNA and CDR2 SNTAGT. J was trimmed by 2 bases and V by 3 bases; bases with no gene match: 2. The CDR3 bases are TGTGCCAGCAGTGAACGGGGGGACACAGATACGCAGTATTTT. This gives the protein CASSERGDTDTQYF.

The chain links TRBV12-3 or TRBV12-4 to TRBJ2-1; D gene ambiguous. The V and J ends lost 3 bases and 14 bases respectively, with 17 bases between them. The CDR3 consists of 13 residues. CDR3 nucleotides: TGTGCCAGCAGTTTCCGGAGTCTCCCCGTGGAGTTCTTC. It specifies CASSFRSLPVEFF.